This T cell receptor (beta chain) appears in the sequencing data of a study of T cells after yellow fever vaccination. Study summary: Low-cell-number fractions were prepared with SMART-Seq v4 Ultra Low Input. Overall study findings and caveats: CD4 and CD8 compartments shared a small share of clonotypes.

Notes on this clonotype: Its cognate antigen is unknown.

TCRdb analysed the 5' RACE reads with MiXCR anew, one entry per CDR3 protein. The sample lists about 400,000 distinct CDR3 sequences, about 6% occurring once. Germline CDR1 is SQVTM and CDR2 is ANQGSEA. The CDR3 totals 12 residues. V was cut by 3 bases and J by 4 bases, with 9 bases left in between. The chain recombines TRBV29-1 with TRBJ2-5; D possibly corresponds to TRBD2 (6 bases). This TCR derives from a man in his thirties or forties who received the YFV17D yellow fever vaccine. Sequencing used PBMCs, obtained 5 days after the yellow fever booster vaccination. CDR3 region: CSVDRGGETQYF. CDR3 DNA: TGCAGCGTTGATCGGGGAGGAGAGACCCAGTACTTC.